Presented here are 15 T cell receptor beta chains from one specimen sequenced in a study of cytomegalovirus exposure and HLA in healthy donors. Primers included in the PCR were 60 Vbeta and 13 Jbeta primers. Assay: immunoSEQ multiplex PCR; the TCRdb copy retains only in-frame clones and omits some. Counted here are approximately 180,000 clones, under 80% occurring once; the ten biggest clones make up roughly 13%. The specimen was PBMCs. These receptors were taken from a woman in her forties or fifties in good health and CMV-seropositive.

This clone was picked up one time. The junction departs from germline at one end; a sequencing error may be responsible. Additional DNA sequences in this sample encode the identical CDR3. The chain carries TRBV2 and TRBJ2-6; unclear D gene. The germline gives CDR1 SNHLY, CDR2 FYNNEI. The CDR3 contains 16 residues. The CDR3 loop is CASSELGSSNANVLTF. The CDR3 DNA reads as TGTGCCAGCAGTGAACTGGGTAGCAGCAACGCCAATGTCCTGACTTTC.

The chain carries TRBV4-1 and TRBJ2-1; 7 bases match TRBD2. The germline V gene encodes CDR1 MGHRA and CDR2 YSYEKL. The CDR3 spans 15 residues. The V segment lost 2 bases and the J segment 3 bases; nucleotides outside the gene matches: 4. CDR3 DNA: TGCGCCAGCAGCCAACCTAGCGGAGACTACAATGAGCAGTTCTTC. It specifies CASSQPSGDYNEQFF.

The V and J genes are TRBV30 and TRBJ2-1, with D tentatively TRBD1 (6 bases). CDR3 length equals 15 residues. Trimming stripped 2 bases from V and 2 bases from J, with 13 bases between. Germline CDR1 reads GTSNPN; CDR2 reads SVGIG (reference sequence). The CDR3, as DNA: TGTGCCTGGAGTCAACAGGGTTGGGCCTACAATGAGCAGTTCTTC. Translating gives CAWSQQGWAYNEQFF.

The chain employs TRBV5-4 and TRBJ1-3, with a possible D match to TRBD1 (5 bases). V was cut by 3 bases and J by 2 bases, with 12 bases left in between. Germline V lookup: CDR1 SGHNT, CDR2 YYREEE (reference sequence). The CDR3 spans 15 residues. The CDR3 nucleotides read TGTGCCAGCAGCTCCCCCGGCAGGGCTGGAAACACCATATATTTT. Translating it yields CASSSPGRAGNTIYF.

The V and J genes are TRBV30 and TRBJ1-1; D remains unclear. V lost 4 bases to trimming and J lost 2 bases, with 14 bases between them. The CDR3 is 14 residues long. Per the germline V gene, CDR1 is GTSNPN and CDR2 is SVGIG (reference sequence). CDR3 nucleotide sequence: TGTGCCTGGACCGTAGGCGGATTTAACACTGAAGCTTTCTTT. Its translation is CAWTVGGFNTEAFF.

The J gene is TRBJ2-7, the V gene TRBV5-6; D possibly corresponds to TRBD1 (5 bases). Germline CDR1 is SGHDT and CDR2 is YYEEEE. V was pared by 4 bases and J by 2 bases, with 10 bases between. The CDR3 runs to 13 residues. CDR3 nucleotides: TGTGCCAGCAGCGTCACGACAGCCTACGAGCAGTACTTC. As protein: CASSVTTAYEQYF. Drawing the rest from reference TRBV5-6 and TRBJ2-7, the complete variable domain is DAGVTQSPTHLIKTRGQQVTLRCSPKSGHDTVSWYQQALGQGPQFIFQYYEEEERQRGNFPDRFSGHQFPNYSSELNVNALLLGDSALYLCASSVTTAYEQYFGPGTRLTVT.

The CDR3 DNA follows: TGTGCCAGCAGCTTAGAGGGAAGGGGTCGCAATCAGCCCCAGCATTTT. Translation gives CASSLEGRGRNQPQHF. V and J are TRBV7-9 and TRBJ1-5; a possible D gene is TRBD1 (5 bases). CDR1 and CDR2 from the germline V gene are SEHNR and FQNEAQ (reference sequence). V was trimmed by 1 base and J by 2 bases, leaving 12 bases between them. This CDR3 is built from 16 residues. The full variable domain, completed using reference TRBV7-9 and TRBJ1-5, is DTGVSQNPRHKITKRGQNVTFRCDPISEHNRLYWYRQTLGQGPEFLTYFQNEAQLEKSRLLSDRFSAERPKGSFSTLEIQRTEQGDSAMYLCASSLEGRGRNQPQHFGDGTRLSIL.

This clone was counted only a few times. As DNA, the CDR3 is TGCGCCAGCAGCCAAGGTGTTGGCAGGACAGCCTTAAACTATGGCTACACCTTC. It yields the protein CASSQGVGRTALNYGYTF. V and J are TRBV4-1 and TRBJ1-2; D is perhaps TRBD1 (6 bases). Trimming took 1 base from V and 2 from J, leaving 20 bases between them. The length of the CDR3 is 18 residues. Per germline, CDR1 MGHRA and CDR2 YSYEKL.

The chain has TRBV11-2 and TRBJ2-2; 8 bases match TRBD1. From germline, CDR1 is SGHAT and CDR2 FQNNGV. V trimming: 6 bases; J trimming: 3 bases; junction bases outside the gene matches: 6. The CDR3 runs 15 residues. CDR3: CASRIRQGYTGELFF. The CDR3 nucleotides read TGTGCCAGCAGGATTCGACAGGGGTACACCGGGGAGCTGTTTTTT.

V usage is TRBV15 and J usage is TRBJ2-5; 8 nucleotides match TRBD1. With 4 bases clipped from V and 3 bases from J, the junction kept 4 bases outside the gene matches. Germline values: CDR1 LNHNV, CDR2 YYDKDF (reference sequence). This CDR3 spans 14 amino acids. The CDR3 region has the DNA TGTGCCACCAGCATACGACAGGGGAAAGAGACCCAGTACTTC. It is translated as CATSIRQGKETQYF. Supplemented by reference TRBV15 and TRBJ2-5, the full variable domain reads DAMVIQNPRYQVTQFGKPVTLSCSQTLNHNVMYWYQQKSSQAPKLLFHYYDKDFNNEADTPDNFQSRRPNTSFCFLDIRSPGLGDTAMYLCATSIRQGKETQYFGPGTRLLVL.

The J gene is TRBJ2-1, the V gene TRBV6-6; unclear D gene. The CDR3 is made up of 13 amino acids. Germline V gene sequence: CDR1 MNHNY, CDR2 SVGAGI (reference sequence). V was cut by 4 bases and J by 2 bases, with 6 bases left in between. The CDR3 spells CASSSQAYNEQFF. The CDR3 coding sequence is TGTGCCAGCAGTTCCCAGGCCTACAATGAGCAGTTCTTC.

This clone turned up a few times. The genes are TRBV5-1 and TRBJ1-2; tentative D call: TRBD1 (5 bases). V was pared by 7 bases and J by 4 bases, with 17 bases between. This CDR3 region has 14 residues. The germline CDR1 and CDR2 sequences are SGHRS and YFSETQ. CDR3 bases: TGCGCCAGCGAGAGGGAGGGGAAAGCCTATGGCTACACCTTC. It translates to CASEREGKAYGYTF. Supplemented by reference TRBV5-1 and TRBJ1-2, the full variable domain reads KAGVTQTPRYLIKTRGQQVTLSCSPISGHRSVSWYQQTPGQGLQFLFEYFSETQRNKGNFPGRFSGRQFSNSRSEMNVSTLELGDSALYLCASEREGKAYGYTFGSGTRLTVV.

This chain joins TRBV5-6 and TRBJ2-3; 11 bases align to TRBD2. Looked up from germline, CDR1 is SGHDT and CDR2 is YYEEEE. The J segment lost 2 bases and the V segment lost 2 bases, leaving 4 bases of the junction unmatched. This CDR3 spans 16 amino acids. CDR3 amino acids: CASSFLAGGYTDTQYF. CDR3 sequence (DNA): TGTGCCAGCAGCTTTCTAGCGGGGGGTTACACAGATACGCAGTATTTT.

The chain recombines TRBV6-4 with TRBJ1-2; a weak D match, TRBD1 (5 bases). The V gene's germline CDR1 is MRHNA and CDR2 SNTAGT. There are 11 residues in the CDR3. The V end lost 6 bases, the J end lost 8 bases, and 10 bases lay between the germline ends. The CDR3 nucleotides are TGTGCCAGCAGGGGACTTGAAGGCTACACCTTC. This sequence encodes CASRGLEGYTF.

The CDR3 DNA follows: TGTGCCAGCAGCGATCCGGGGGAAAAACTGTTTTTT. This translates into CASSDPGEKLFF. The chain links TRBV7-6 to TRBJ1-4; D gene unclear. The length of the CDR3 is 12 residues. The germline CDR1 and CDR2 sequences are SGHVS and FNYEAQ. Between the trimmed V and J ends, which lost 5 bases and 8 bases, there was a span of 9 bases.